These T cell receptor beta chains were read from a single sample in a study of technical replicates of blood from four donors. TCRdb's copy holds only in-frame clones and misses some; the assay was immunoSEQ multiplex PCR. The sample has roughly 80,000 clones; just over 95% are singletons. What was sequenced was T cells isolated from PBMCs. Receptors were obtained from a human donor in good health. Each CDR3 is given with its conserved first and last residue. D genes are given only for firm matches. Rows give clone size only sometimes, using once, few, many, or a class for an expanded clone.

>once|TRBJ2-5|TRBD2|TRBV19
TGTGCCAGTAGTACGGGACTAGCGGGAGGTGTGGAGACCCAGTACTTC
CASSTGLAGGVETQYF
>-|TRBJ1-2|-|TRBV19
TGTGCCAGTAGTATACAAAAAGCAATTGATGGCTACACCTTC
CASSIQKAIDGYTF
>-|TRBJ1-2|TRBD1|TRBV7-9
TGTGCCAGCAGCTCACAGGGGGCCAGTGGCTACACCTTC
CASSSQGASGYTF
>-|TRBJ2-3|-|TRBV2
TGTGCCAGCAGTGGGCCTTACACAGATACGCAGTATTTT
CASSGPYTDTQYF
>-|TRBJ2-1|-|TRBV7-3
TGTGCCAGCAAGGGCGGGAACAATGAGCAGTTCTTC
CASKGGNNEQFF
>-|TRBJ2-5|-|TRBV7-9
TGTGCCAGCAGCTTATTCCCCGGGGAGACCCAGTACTTC
CASSLFPGETQYF
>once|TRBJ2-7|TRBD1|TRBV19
TGTGCCAGTAGTGGACAGGTTAGCTCCTACGAGCAGTACTTC
CASSGQVSSYEQYF
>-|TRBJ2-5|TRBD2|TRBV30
TGTGCCTGGAGTTTCGGGGGGGGGAGAGAGACCCAGTACTTC
CAWSFGGGRETQYF
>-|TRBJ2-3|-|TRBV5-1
TGCGCCAGCAATTCAGGGGGGCGCACAGATACGCAGTATTTT
CASNSGGRTDTQYF
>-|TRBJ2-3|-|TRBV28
TGTGCCAGCAGGGCCCAGGCTAGCACAGATACGCAGTATTTT
CASRAQASTDTQYF
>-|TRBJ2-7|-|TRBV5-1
TGCGCCAGCAGCTTGCAACAGGAGTATGGCGAGCAGTACTTC
CASSLQQEYGEQYF
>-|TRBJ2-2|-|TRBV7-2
TGTGCCAGCAGCTTAGCGGTCGCGGTGACCGGGGAGCTGTTTTTT
CASSLAVAVTGELFF
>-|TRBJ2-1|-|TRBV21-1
TGTGCCAGCAGCAAAATCGAGGCTCCTCCGCGGAATGAGCAGTTCTTC
CASSKIEAPPRNEQFF
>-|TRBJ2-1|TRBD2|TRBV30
TGTGCCGGATCTACTAGCGGGCCCACCTACAATGAGCAGTTCTTC
CAGSTSGPTYNEQFF
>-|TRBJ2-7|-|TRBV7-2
TGTGCCAGCAGCCCAATCCGCAGGCGTCCTACCTTGTTCTACGAGCAGTACTTC
CASSPIRRRPTLFYEQYF
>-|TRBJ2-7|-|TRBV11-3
TGTGCCAGCAGCTATCAGGGGTCCTACGAGCAGTACTTC
CASSYQGSYEQYF
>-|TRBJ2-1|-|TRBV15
TGTGCCACCAGCAGAGAAGGTAGCGGTACCGTAGGTGGTGAGCAGTTCTTC
CATSREGSGTVGGEQFF
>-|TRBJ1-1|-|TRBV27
TGTGCCAGCAGTTTAGTCCCGGTTCTGATGAACACTGAAGCTTTCTTT
CASSLVPVLMNTEAFF
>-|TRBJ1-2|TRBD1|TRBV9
TGTGCCAGCAGCGTAGCTGCAGGGGGCGGATATGGCTACACCTTC
CASSVAAGGGYGYTF
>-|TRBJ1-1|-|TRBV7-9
TGTGCCAGCAGGGGAGAGGACACTGAAGCTTTCTTT
CASRGEDTEAFF
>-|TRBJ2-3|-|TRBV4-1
TGCGCCAGCAGCCAAGTAACATCGGGGATTAGAACAGATACGCAGTATTTT
CASSQVTSGIRTDTQYF
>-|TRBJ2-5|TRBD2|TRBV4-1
TGCGCCAGCAGCCCCTCTCGCGGGAGGGAAGAGACCCAGTACTTC
CASSPSRGREETQYF
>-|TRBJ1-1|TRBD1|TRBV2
TGTGCCAGCATAGACAGGGGGTATACTGAAGCTTTCTTT
CASIDRGYTEAFF
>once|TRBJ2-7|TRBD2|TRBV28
TGTGCCAGCGGCGGGAGCTCCTACGAGCAGTACTTC
CASGGSSYEQYF
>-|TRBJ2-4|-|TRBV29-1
TGCAGCGGACTCCTACCCGTTGGAAACATTCAGTACTTC
CSGLLPVGNIQYF
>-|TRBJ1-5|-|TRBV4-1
TGCGCCAGCAGCCATATGGAGAGCAATCAGCCCCAGCATTTT
CASSHMESNQPQHF
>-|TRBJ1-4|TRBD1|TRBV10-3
TGTGCCACCACAGGAGGGGGCCACGAAAAACTGTTTTTT
CATTGGGHEKLFF
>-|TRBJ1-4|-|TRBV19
TGTGCCAGTAGGGAAGACACCTCAACTAATGAAAAACTGTTTTTT
CASREDTSTNEKLFF
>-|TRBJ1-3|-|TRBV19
TGTGCCAGTAGTAGAAGCGGGGCTGGAAACACCATATATTTT
CASSRSGAGNTIYF
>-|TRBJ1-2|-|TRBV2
TGTGCCAGCAGTCCGGACAGCTATGGCTACACCTTC
CASSPDSYGYTF
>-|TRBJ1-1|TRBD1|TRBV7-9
TGTGCCAGCAGCTTAGCCCAGGGGGCGACTGAAGCTTTCTTT
CASSLAQGATEAFF
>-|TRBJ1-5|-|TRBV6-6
TGTGCCAGCAGCCCGGGACATAATCAGCCCCAGCATTTT
CASSPGHNQPQHF
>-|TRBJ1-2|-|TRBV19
TGTGCCAGTAGTATTGGACAGCTGCCGCCGGTTAACTATGGCTACACCTTC
CASSIGQLPPVNYGYTF
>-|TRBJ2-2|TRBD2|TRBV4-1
TGCGCCAGCAGCCCACTAGCGGCCACCGGGGAGCTGTTTTTT
CASSPLAATGELFF
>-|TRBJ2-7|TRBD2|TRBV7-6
TGTGCCAGCAGCTTGCTAGCGGGACACTACGAGCAGTACTTC
CASSLLAGHYEQYF
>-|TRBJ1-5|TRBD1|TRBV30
TGTGCCTGGAGTGTACAGCGGGTGGGACAGGGTTATCAGCCCCAGCATTTT
CAWSVQRVGQGYQPQHF
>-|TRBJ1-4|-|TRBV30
TGTGCCTGGAGTTTAGGACTGGGTCACGAAAAACTGTTTTTT
CAWSLGLGHEKLFF
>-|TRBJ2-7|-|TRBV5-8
TGTGCCAGCAGCCTCATTTGGAGGAGCTCCTACGAGCAGTACTTC
CASSLIWRSSYEQYF
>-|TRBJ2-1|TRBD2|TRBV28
TGTGCCAGCAGTTTAGGGGCGGGAGGGGTTGAGCAGTTCTTC
CASSLGAGGVEQFF
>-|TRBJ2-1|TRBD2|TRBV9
TGTGCCAGCAGCGTAGAAGCGGGACTAGCATCCCATGAGCAGTTCTTC
CASSVEAGLASHEQFF
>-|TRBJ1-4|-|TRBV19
TGTGCCAGTAGTGTACCCCCCAGGGCGGCGAGTGAAAAACTGTTTTTT
CASSVPPRAASEKLFF
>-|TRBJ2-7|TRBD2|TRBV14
TGTGCCAGCAGCCTCTGGGGGGGCGAGCAGTACTTC
CASSLWGGEQYF
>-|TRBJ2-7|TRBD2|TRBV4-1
TGCGCCAGCAGCCGTTCACTAGCGGGAGGGCCCTACGAGCAGTACTTC
CASSRSLAGGPYEQYF
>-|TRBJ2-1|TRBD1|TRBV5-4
TGTGCCAGCAGTCCCAGGGGGTCGGTCTCCTACAATGAGCAGTTCTTC
CASSPRGSVSYNEQFF
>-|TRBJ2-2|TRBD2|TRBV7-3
TGTGCCAGCAGCTTAGTAGCGGGAGATACCGGGGAGCTGTTTTTT
CASSLVAGDTGELFF
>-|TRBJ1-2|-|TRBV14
TGTGCCAGCAGCCAAAGTGTCGGGGGCTATGGCTACACCTTC
CASSQSVGGYGYTF
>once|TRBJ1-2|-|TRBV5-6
TGTGCCAGCAGCCTCGGGACTGACCCGCTTAACTATGGCTACACCTTC
CASSLGTDPLNYGYTF